This T cell receptor beta chain was observed in a study of identical twins. Study-level results: Alpha sequences that were out-of-frame and twin-shared showed an excess of low generation probability.

Germline V gene lookup returns CDR1 DFQATT and CDR2 SNEGSKA (reference sequence). This CDR3 comprises 14 residues. V gave up 2 bases and J gave up 0 bases, with 5 bases separating them. One entry per CDR3 protein results from TCRdb running MiXCR on the 5' RACE reads. This table has some 500,000 distinct CDR3 sequences, less than 25% appearing once. Regarding this clonotype: Its antigen is unidentified.

The data also belong to a second study, concerning T cells expressing NK-cell markers. Turning to that study: It was from sorted CD3+CD56+NKG2C+, CD3+CD56+NKG2C- and CD3+CD56-NKG2C+ T cells that TCR beta repertoires came. Out of eight donors sequenced, seven tested HCMV-seropositive and the remaining one seronegative.

The chain couples TRBV20-1 to TRBJ2-6; no clear D gene. The sample was CD4+ T cells sorted from blood. This TCR was recovered from a woman younger than 30 in good health. CDR3 nucleotides: TGCAGTGCTAGACAGCCCTCTGGGGCCAACGTCCTGACTTTC. It yields the protein CSARQPSGANVLTF.